This T cell receptor (beta chain) was recorded in a study of spatial heterogeneity in lung cancer. On the study more broadly: Raw sequencing reads included, on average, more than eight appearances of each unique TCR and UMI combination.

The CDR3 consists of 13 residues. J was trimmed by 6 bases and V by 7 bases; bases with no gene match: 4. In germline, CDR1 is SQVTM, CDR2 ANQGSEA. All TCR cDNA molecules were individually tagged with a unique molecular identifier. One entry per CDR3 protein, called by TCRdb with MiXCR from the 5' RACE reads. The data contain around 10,000 distinct CDR3 sequences, approximately 8.6% of them singletons. This clonotype has a count of ten or more. No antigen is known for it. Notes on the study in general: Ubiquitous expanded tumor TCRs showed up in blood more at resection than follow-up.

Time point here: sample taken at primary tumor resection. Unsorted samples of tumor, nontumor lung or frozen PBMC had their whole RNA sequenced. The sample consisted of PBMCs, taken at surgery. This TCR came from a male donor with early-stage non-small cell lung cancer. The V gene is TRBV29-1, the J gene TRBJ2-2, with 11 bases lining up with TRBD1. The CDR3 protein is CSGGTGGPGELFF. The DNA of the CDR3 is TGCAGCGGCGGGACAGGGGGGCCCGGGGAGCTGTTTTTT.